This entry lists 8 T cell receptor beta chains sequenced from one sample in a study of read filtering for tumor transcriptome and immune sequencing. This library used roughly 370 ng RNA and molecular barcoded adaptors spanning alpha/delta and beta/gamma chains. MiXCR, run by TCRdb on the reads, gives a single entry per CDR3 protein. Altogether 62,000 or so distinct CDR3 sequences are present, approximately 15% being singletons, with the ten largest covering about 44%. The sample was a population of CD138-negative cells sorted from bone marrow. These receptors originate from a donor at least 40 years old with multiple myeloma.

As concerns this clonotype: This may arise from a read error, as a much more abundant clone is one base away. This CDR3 fails to terminate in the conserved phenylalanine or tryptophan, so it likely reflects a read error. The chain has TRBV9 and TRBJ1-1, with D possibly matching TRBD1 (5 bases). Germline lookup yields CDR1 SGDLS and CDR2 YYNGEE. This CDR3 spans 15 amino acids. V lost 0 bases and J 1 base, leaving 10 bases between the germline ends. The CDR3 DNA reads as TGTGCCAGCAGCGTAGCGTCGGGGGGGAACACTGAAGCTTTCCTT. Translation gives CASSVASGGNTEAFL.

This clonotype was seen more than once but under ten times. The chain combines TRBV28 with TRBJ1-5; D is undetermined. V dropped 4 bases and J dropped 6 bases, with 25 bases sitting between them. CDR1 and CDR2 from the germline V gene are MDHEN and SYDVKM. This CDR3 has 18 amino acids. The CDR3 sequence is CASSWGWVAPKEGQPQHF. CDR3 in DNA: TGTGCCAGCAGTTGGGGTTGGGTCGCCCCAAAGGAGGGTCAGCCCCAGCATTTT.

This clonotype was observed at least ten times. The chain has TRBV7-9 and TRBJ2-7; the match to TRBD2 covers 11 bases. There are 19 residues in the CDR3. The V gene's germline CDR1 is SEHNR and CDR2 FQNEAQ (reference sequence). V was clipped by 5 bases and J by 1 base; unmatched bases: 16. CDR3 residues: CASSPRLAGTVPLSYEQYF. The CDR3 DNA reads as TGTGCCAGCAGCCCACGACTAGCGGGAACGGTGCCACTATCCTACGAGCAGTACTTC.

This clonotype was recorded at least ten times. The chain combines TRBV18 with TRBJ2-6, with 9 nucleotides matching TRBD1. J was trimmed by 0 bases and V by 1 base; bases with no gene match: 1. Germline CDR1 is KGHSH and CDR2 is LQKENI. This CDR3 contains 17 residues. The CDR3 protein is CASSPRQGGSGANVLTF. The CDR3 nucleotides read TGTGCCAGCTCACCACGACAGGGGGGCTCTGGGGCCAACGTCCTGACTTTC.

Concerning this clonotype itself: Given a much more abundant clone one base away, this may be a read error. The chain recombines TRBV6-2 or TRBV6-3 with TRBJ2-1; D is perhaps TRBD2 (6 bases). The CDR3 loop spans 14 amino acids. From germline, CDR1 is MNHEY and CDR2 SVGEGT. The CDR3 sequence is CASREGGSYSEQFF. The DNA for the CDR3 is TGTGCCAGCAGGGAGGGCGGCTCCTACAGTGAGCAGTTCTTC.

This clonotype showed up just a few times. The chain has TRBV30 and TRBJ1-2; maybe TRBD1 (5 bases). The CDR3 covers 16 residues. Trimming took 1 base from V and 6 from J, leaving 21 bases between them. Germline CDR1 GTSNPN, CDR2 SVGIG (reference sequence). CDR3 nucleotide sequence: TGTGCCTGGAGTGGAGAAGGGGCGAATGGTAGAAATGGCTACACCTTC. Amino acid sequence: CAWSGEGANGRNGYTF.

This clonotype was counted ten times or more. The rearrangement uses TRBV20-1 and TRBJ2-1; D gene uncertain. The length of the CDR3 is 11 residues. Germline CDR1 DFQATT, CDR2 SNEGSKA (reference sequence). With 1 base removed from V and 13 bases from J, the gap between germline ends came to 11 bases. CDR3 in amino acids: CSARVTFPQFF. In DNA, the CDR3 is TGCAGTGCTAGAGTTACCTTTCCCCAGTTCTTC.

This clonotype rates as medium-sized. The chain employs TRBV20-1 and TRBJ2-1; 8 bases agree with TRBD2. V was pared by 3 bases and J by 5 bases, with 12 bases of the junction left unmatched. Germline V gene sequence: CDR1 DFQATT, CDR2 SNEGSKA (reference sequence). CDR3 length: 16 amino acids. DNA of the CDR3: TGCAGTGCTAGTGGGACGGTAGCGGGGAGCGACAATGAGCAGTTCTTC. Translation: CSASGTVAGSDNEQFF.